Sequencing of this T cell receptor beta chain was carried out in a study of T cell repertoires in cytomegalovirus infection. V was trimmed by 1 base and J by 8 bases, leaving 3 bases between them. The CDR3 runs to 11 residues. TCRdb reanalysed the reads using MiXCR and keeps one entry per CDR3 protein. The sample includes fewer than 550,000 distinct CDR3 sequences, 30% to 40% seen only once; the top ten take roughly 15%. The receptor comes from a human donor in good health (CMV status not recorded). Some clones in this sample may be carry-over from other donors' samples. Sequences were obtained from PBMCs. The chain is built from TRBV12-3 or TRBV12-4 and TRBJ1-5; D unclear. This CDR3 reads CASSLDEPQHF. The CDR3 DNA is TGTGCCAGCAGTTTAGATGAGCCCCAGCATTTT.